This T cell receptor (beta chain) appears in the sequencing data of a study of cytomegalovirus exposure and HLA in healthy donors. The V end lost 5 bases, the J end lost 5 bases, and 12 bases lay between the germline ends. Germline V gene data show CDR1 as SGHVS and CDR2 as FNYEAQ. The CDR3 sequence is 13 residues long. Profiling relied on immunoSEQ multiplex PCR, and the TCRdb table lists in-frame clones only, not all of them. This sample has some 130,000 clones, with roughly 89% found just once. The chain employs TRBV7-6 and TRBJ1-2; no firm D call. Sequencing input: PBMCs. This TCR was recovered from a woman aged 18-29 years in good health and CMV-seronegative. The CDR3 DNA sequence: TGTGCCAGCAGCCCGAGTCCATCGTATGGCTACACCTTC. Residues: CASSPSPSYGYTF.